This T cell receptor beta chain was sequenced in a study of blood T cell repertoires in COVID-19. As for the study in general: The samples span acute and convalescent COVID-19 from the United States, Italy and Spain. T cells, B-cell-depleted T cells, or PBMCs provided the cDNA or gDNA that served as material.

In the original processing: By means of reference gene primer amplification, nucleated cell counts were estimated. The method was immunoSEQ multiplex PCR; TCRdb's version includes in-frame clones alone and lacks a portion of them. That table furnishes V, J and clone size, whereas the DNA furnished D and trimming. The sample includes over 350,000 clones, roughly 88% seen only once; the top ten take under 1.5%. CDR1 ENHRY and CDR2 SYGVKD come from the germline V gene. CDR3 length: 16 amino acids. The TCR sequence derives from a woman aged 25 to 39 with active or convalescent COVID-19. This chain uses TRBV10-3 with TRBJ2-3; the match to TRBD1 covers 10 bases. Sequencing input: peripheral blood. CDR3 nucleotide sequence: TGTGCTATCGGGACAGGGGCCCTCTGGGGCACAGATACGCAGTATTTT. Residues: CAIGTGALWGTDTQYF.